This record concerns one TCR beta chain sequence. The antigen is unknown. Treatment meaning: oral pan-JAK inhibitor, 5-10 mg twice daily. As part of sample collection, lesional scalp punch biopsies and peripheral blood were taken from alopecia areata patients. The entry originates in a study of CD8+ T cells in alopecia areata. Across the study: Severity among treated patients was scored by the percentage of scalp area affected. Notes on the study in general: The presence of one nonresponder keeps the tie between baseline CD8+ expansion and response uncertain.

CDR3 length equals 16 residues. Trimming took off 1 base at V and 0 bases at J, with 11 bases between the two ends. Germline CDR1 is SGHNT and CDR2 is YYREEE (reference sequence). RNA was isolated and reverse transcribed to cDNA, the sequencing template. Clones were sequenced by immunoSEQ multiplex PCR, and TCRdb holds only the in-frame ones, with some missing. Among roughly 250,000 clones, 60% were seen once, and the ten largest hold more than 0.85%. The rearrangement joins TRBV5-4 to TRBJ2-4; D not resolved. The sequences come from CD4+ T cells sorted from blood, collected between weeks 51 and 52, from a patient treated with tofacitinib. The TCR sequence derives from a human donor with alopecia areata. This chain's CDR3 is CASSLRRSAAKNIQYF. Here the CDR3 DNA reads TGTGCCAGCAGCTTGCGGAGATCCGCAGCCAAAAACATTCAGTACTTC.